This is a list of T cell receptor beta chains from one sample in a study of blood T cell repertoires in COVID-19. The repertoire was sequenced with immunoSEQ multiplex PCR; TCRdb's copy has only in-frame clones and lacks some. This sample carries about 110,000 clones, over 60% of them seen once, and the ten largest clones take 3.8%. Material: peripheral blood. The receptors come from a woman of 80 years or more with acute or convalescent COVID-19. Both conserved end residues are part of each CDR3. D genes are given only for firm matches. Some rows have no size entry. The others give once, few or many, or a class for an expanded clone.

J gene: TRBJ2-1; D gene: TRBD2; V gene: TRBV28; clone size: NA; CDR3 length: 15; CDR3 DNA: TGTGCCAGCAGTCCTAGACTAGCGGGGGGGTCAAAGAAGTTCTTC; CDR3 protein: CASSPRLAGGSKKFF
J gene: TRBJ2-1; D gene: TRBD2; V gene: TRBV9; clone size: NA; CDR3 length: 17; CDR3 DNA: TGTGCCAGCAGCGTAGGGGGGCCGGGACTAGCCTACAATGAGCAGTTCTTC; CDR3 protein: CASSVGGPGLAYNEQFF
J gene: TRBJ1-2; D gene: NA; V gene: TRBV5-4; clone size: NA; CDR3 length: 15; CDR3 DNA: TGTGCCAGCAGCGGGGTGGCAGGGACTGAGTATGGCTACACCTTC; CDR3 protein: CASSGVAGTEYGYTF
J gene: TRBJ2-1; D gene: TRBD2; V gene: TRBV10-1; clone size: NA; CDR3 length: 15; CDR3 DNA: TGCGCCAGCAGTCCGGGGACTAGCGGGGGTTTTGAGCAGTTCTTC; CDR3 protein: CASSPGTSGGFEQFF
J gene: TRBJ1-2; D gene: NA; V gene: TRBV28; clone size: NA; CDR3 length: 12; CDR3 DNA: TGTGCCAGCAGTCCCCGGAACTATGGCTACACCTTC; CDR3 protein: CASSPRNYGYTF
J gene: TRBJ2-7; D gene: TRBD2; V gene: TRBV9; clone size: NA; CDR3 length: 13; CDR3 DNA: TGTGCCAGCTCGCGGGGGACTCACTACGAGCAGTACTTC; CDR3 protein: CASSRGTHYEQYF
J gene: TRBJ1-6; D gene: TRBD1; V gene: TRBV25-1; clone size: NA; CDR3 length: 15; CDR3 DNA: TGTGCCAGCAGTGAAACCGGGACAGGGGGTTCACCCCTCCACTTT; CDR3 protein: CASSETGTGGSPLHF
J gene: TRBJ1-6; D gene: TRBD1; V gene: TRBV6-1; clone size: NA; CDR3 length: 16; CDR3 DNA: TGTGCCAGCAGTGAAGGGACAGGGGGCCGAAATTCACCCCTCCACTTT; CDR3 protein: CASSEGTGGRNSPLHF
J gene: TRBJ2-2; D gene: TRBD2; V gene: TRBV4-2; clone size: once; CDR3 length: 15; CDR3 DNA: TGTGCCAGCAGCCAAGATGCCGGGACTAGCGGCGAGCTGTTTTTT; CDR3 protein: CASSQDAGTSGELFF
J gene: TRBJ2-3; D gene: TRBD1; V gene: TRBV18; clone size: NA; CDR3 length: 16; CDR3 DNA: TGTGCCAGCTCAACGACCGGGACAGGGGGCAGAGATACGCAGTATTTT; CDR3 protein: CASSTTGTGGRDTQYF
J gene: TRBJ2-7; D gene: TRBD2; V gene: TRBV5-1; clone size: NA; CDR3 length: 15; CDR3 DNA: TGCGCCAGCAGCCGCTCTAGCGGGAGCGTCGGCGAGCAGTACTTC; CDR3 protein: CASSRSSGSVGEQYF
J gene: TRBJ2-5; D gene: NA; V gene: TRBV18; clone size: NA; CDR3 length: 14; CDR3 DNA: TGTGCCAGCTCACCGGATAGTAGGGGAGAGACCCAGTACTTC; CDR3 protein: CASSPDSRGETQYF
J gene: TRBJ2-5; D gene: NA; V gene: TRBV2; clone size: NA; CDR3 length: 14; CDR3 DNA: TGTGCCAGCAGCCCCCTCCCGGGTTCGAAGACCCAGTACTTC; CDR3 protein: CASSPLPGSKTQYF
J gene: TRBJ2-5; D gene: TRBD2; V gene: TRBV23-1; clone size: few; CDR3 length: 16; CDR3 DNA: TGCGCCAGCAGACCAATTCGGGCGGCGGGGGAAGAGACCCAGTACTTC; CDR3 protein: CASRPIRAAGEETQYF
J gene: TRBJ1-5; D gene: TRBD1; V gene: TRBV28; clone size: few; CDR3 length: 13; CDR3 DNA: TGTGCCAGCGGAGGGGGCGCGGGTCAGCCCCAGCATTTT; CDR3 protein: CASGGGAGQPQHF